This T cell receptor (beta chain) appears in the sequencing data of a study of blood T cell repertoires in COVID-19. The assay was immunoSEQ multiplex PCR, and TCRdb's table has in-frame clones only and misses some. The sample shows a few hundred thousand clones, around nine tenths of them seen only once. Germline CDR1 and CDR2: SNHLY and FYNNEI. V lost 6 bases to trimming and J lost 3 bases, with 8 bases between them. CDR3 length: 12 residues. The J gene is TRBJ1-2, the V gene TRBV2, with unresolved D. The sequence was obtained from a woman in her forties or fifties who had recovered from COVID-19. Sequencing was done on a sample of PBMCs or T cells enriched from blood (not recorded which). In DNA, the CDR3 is TGTGCCAGCAGGGACGGGGACTATGGCTACACCTTC. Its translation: CASRDGDYGYTF.